This T cell receptor beta chain was profiled in a study of blood T cells in healthy people across ages (dated by TCRdb to 2014 to 2015). For context, the study as a whole: Template switching captured roughly one uniquely barcoded TCR beta cDNA molecule per two T cells in model experiments. Four age groups were formed from the donors: young (average 16 years), middle-aged (approximately 39), aged (62) and long-lived (about 80). For two donors (one aged 18 to 29 and one aged 80 or older), the study analyzed two additional independent replicas of 1 million unique cDNA reads from the same blood draw. The study measured age-related changes in TCR beta repertoire diversity using deep sequencing normalized with unique cDNA molecular identifiers.

As regards this clonotype: Its antigen is still unknown. No much larger clone is present one base from it, and per-base qualities are unavailable.

The approximately 41 donors, aged roughly 6 to 95 years, were systemically healthy Caucasian individuals from Russia. Approximately 10 milliliters of peripheral blood were collected from each donor into EDTA-treated Vacutainer tubes. PBMCs were isolated by Ficoll-Paque density-gradient centrifugation, with at least 7 million obtained per sample. Total RNA was extracted from PBMCs with Trizol reagent, with at least 6 micrograms obtained per sample. For every donor, flow cytometry on a PBMC aliquot measured the percentage of naive CD45RAhigh/CD27high T cells. Overall results and qualifications from the work: Compared with the aged group, the long-lived group had more naive CD4+ T cells, fewer expanded clones and increased TCR diversity, a pattern suggesting age selection. Observed TCR beta diversity correlated strongly with the percentage of naive T cells measured by flow cytometry. Total diversity estimates from one million sequenced T cells were considered lower bounds and underestimates. Because the CMV infection status of the donors was unknown, age-related changes in expanded clonotypes may potentially have been confounded. Since profiling was done on bulk unsorted PBMCs, naive and antigen-experienced compartments could not be conclusively compared. As age increased, observed TCR beta diversity per million T cells dropped in a roughly linear way, and a significant reduction was already evident by age approximately 40.

The library was generated by 5' RACE. Sequencing instrument: Illumina HiSeq 2500. The second PCR ran for roughly 6 to 11 cycles and used a J-beta primer mix along with a sample-barcoded 5' primer. A template-switch 5' adaptor carrying 12 random nucleotides introduced a unique molecular identifier onto each TCR beta cDNA molecule. At least 3 million CDR3-containing paired-end reads were obtained from each sample. All of the RNA was converted into first-strand cDNA using the Mint cDNA synthesis kit, with a TRBC-specific oligonucleotide serving as the primer. After uracil-DNA glycosylase treatment, a first 18-cycle PCR used universal primers M1SS and BC2_uni_R on all cDNA. Turning to the authors' computational methods: Each sample was normalized by randomly selecting 1 million high-quality reads, each carrying a distinct molecular identifier. Reads sharing molecular identifiers were discarded rather than binned into consensus sequences. MiTCR, set to a Q25 quality threshold and the strictest error-elimination algorithm, was used for CDR3 identification, clonotype clustering and error correction. A nonparametric unseen species model with Euler transformation was used to estimate lower-bound total TCR beta diversity. TCRdb trimmed the raw reads at Q25, called clones with MiXCR and kept productive beta chains. When rows share a CDR3 protein, they turn into one entry using the most common DNA and genes. The V and J calls follow TCRdb's processing rather than the paper's. For this sample the table gives roughly 1,100,000 distinct CDR3 sequences, of which approximately 25% were detected only once. The ten top clones hold approximately 0.75% of the sample.

The CDR3 runs 11 amino acids, cysteine and phenylalanine included. The sequence is cut down to CDR3 DNA, 33 bases in frame from base 1. V was cut back by 6 bases and J by 4 bases, leaving a gap of 6 bases between them. In the germline V gene (reference sequence), CDR1 corresponds to SEHNR and CDR2 to FQNEAQ. This sample was shared with a second study, whose subject was T cells of mothers and their children. From the second report: The donors were nine systemically healthy Caucasian individuals, made up of three mothers and their six children. cDNA synthesis used all of the extracted RNA, with around 1.5 ug of RNA in each 15 ul reaction. Sample barcodes and 2-4 random nucleotides were added via the M1S primer in the second PCR. More than 8.5 million TCR beta CDR3 reads were obtained from each mother, and about 3 million reads were obtained from each child. Thymic selection shapes the output of TCR recombination in a similar way in related and unrelated pairs, and inherited differences have a minor effect. Normalized repertoire overlap was always slightly but never significantly higher in related than unrelated mother-child pairs. With a sensitivity of about 100 clones per million clonotypes, no persistent microchimeric T cell clones were detected. In the study, deep NGS was used to compare the TCR beta repertoires of mothers and children, and features distinguishing related mother-child pairs from unrelated individuals were sought. On average, the children were about 10 +/- 4 years old, while the mothers were 40 +/- 4 years old. After adapter ligation with NEBNext reagents, the libraries were sequenced on Illumina HiSeq 2000 with 100+100 nt paired-end reads. To prevent cross-contamination, the mother and child libraries were prepared one month apart and sequenced in separate runs. For each donor, somewhere between about 450,000 and 2,200,000 distinct TCR beta clonotypes were identified. Naive TCR beta clonotypes were estimated from low-frequency clonotypes matched to each donor's FACS-determined naive share, without sorting.

The sequence was collected from a girl aged 2 to 9 in good health. The source material was blood. The sequence is built from TRBV7-9 and TRBJ1-1; no D gene can be assigned with confidence. CDR3 region: CASSGPTEAFF. The DNA is TGTGCCAGCAGTGGTCCCACTGAAGCTTTCTTT.